This TCR beta chain was found in a study of human T cells and chemical hapten exposure. About the research overall: Donors were sensitized with 2% DPC on the upper inner arm. Reading of the patch tests, which applied 0.01% DPC to the upper back, occurred at 6 days. Points from the study as a whole: Donors' alopecia may make their immune response differ from healthy people's.

V was clipped by 5 bases and J by 9 bases, with 20 bases between them. Per the germline V gene, CDR1 is SGHTA and CDR2 is FQGNSA. The CDR3 is 15 residues long. Worth noting for this clonotype: Its specificity is not known.

Under the authors' procedure: Per-sample TCR counts ranged from about 20,000 to 690,600, median approximately 98,000. TCRdb redid the calling of the RACE reads with MiXCR, one entry per CDR3 protein. These V and J calls originate from TCRdb's pipeline instead of the authors' own analysis. This table holds about 180,000 distinct CDR3 sequences, roughly 30% found once. The sample's time point: pre-sensitization, week 0. Treatment specified: therapeutic diphenylcyclopropenone sensitization with weekly scalp DPC. This sequence originates from a woman in her 30s with alopecia areata. Some clones in this sample may be carry-over from other donors' samples. The material was whole blood, obtained in connection with sensitization to the hapten diphenylcyclopropenone (DPC). The rearrangement uses TRBV7-2 and TRBJ1-5; D perhaps matches TRBD1 (5 bases). CDR3 region: CASSPETAAIWPQHF. The CDR3 region has the DNA TGTGCCAGCAGCCCAGAGACAGCTGCTATCTGGCCCCAGCATTTT.